The 14 T cell receptor beta chains reported below all come from one sample, sequenced in a study of shared clonotypes between healthy human individuals. Profiled with immunoSEQ multiplex PCR; TCRdb holds only in-frame clones, not every one. The sample includes around 2,100,000 clones, about 95% of them seen just once. CD45RO-negative CD8 cells positively selected for CCR7 made up the naive population, which excluded terminally differentiated effector memory CD45RA+ cells. Sequencing used naive CD8+ T cells sorted from blood. The source of these receptors is a man aged 18-30 years in good health.

The rearrangement links TRBV7-9 to TRBJ2-3; TRBD1 might be the D (6 bases). CDR3 size: 15 residues. The V gene's germline CDR1 is SEHNR and CDR2 FQNEAQ (reference sequence). Trimming stripped 2 bases from V and 4 bases from J, with 13 bases between. Written as DNA, the CDR3 is TGTGCCAGCAGCTTATTAGGGGGTTACGCAGATACGCAGTATTTT. The encoded protein is CASSLLGGYADTQYF.

The rearrangement links TRBV9 to TRBJ2-3, with 8 positions matching TRBD2. Germline CDR1 SGDLS, CDR2 YYNGEE. The CDR3 covers 18 residues. V dropped 4 bases and J dropped 2; count of bases not matched to a gene: 15. The CDR3 loop is CASSTFSGGFGHTDTQYF. In DNA, the CDR3 is TGTGCCAGCAGCACCTTCTCGGGAGGGTTCGGGCACACAGATACGCAGTATTTT. The whole variable domain, remainder taken from reference TRBV9 and TRBJ2-3, is DSGVTQTPKHLITATGQRVTLRCSPRSGDLSVYWYQQSLDQGLQFLIQYYNGEERAKGNILERFSAQQFPDLHSELNLSSLELGDSALYFCASSTFSGGFGHTDTQYFGPGTRLTVL.

The rearrangement joins TRBV4-1 to TRBJ1-4; 8 positions match TRBD1. Germline loops: CDR1 MGHRA, CDR2 YSYEKL. This CDR3 has 17 amino acids. V lost 5 bases, J lost 4 bases, and 12 bases stayed unmatched. The CDR3 DNA reads as TGCGCCAGCAGCTTAACACTGGGGACAGGTCTTAATGAAAAACTGTTTTTT. Its translation: CASSLTLGTGLNEKLFF.

This CDR3 is CASSKEGGSSETQYF. CDR3 DNA sequence: TGTGCCAGCAGCAAAGAAGGCGGGAGCAGTGAGACCCAGTACTTC. V and J are TRBV21-1 and TRBJ2-5; no check of the table's D call, TRBD2, against the DNA was made. TRBV21-1 is described as a pseudogene. The CDR3 totals 15 residues.

For this clone: Other DNA sequences in this sample translate to the same CDR3. The V call is TRBV7-6, the J call TRBJ1-1; 8 bases line up with TRBD1. The CDR3 spans 14 residues. Germline lookup yields CDR1 SGHVS and CDR2 FNYEAQ. V shed 4 bases and J 1 base; nucleotides not matched to a gene: 2. The CDR3 bases are TGTGCCAGCAGCTCAGGACAGGGGAACACTGAAGCTTTCTTT. It translates to CASSSGQGNTEAFF.

This clone has just one count. The rearrangement links TRBV7-9 to TRBJ1-1; D not resolved. CDR1 SEHNR and CDR2 FQNEAQ come from the germline V gene (reference sequence). The CDR3 covers 15 residues. Trimming left V 5 bases short and J 2 bases short, with 15 bases between. The CDR3 sequence: CASSPRNGFNTEAFF. CDR3 nucleotide sequence: TGTGCCAGCAGCCCTAGAAATGGGTTTAACACTGAAGCTTTCTTT.

The chain carries TRBV5-6 and TRBJ2-7; D may be TRBD2 (6 bases). This CDR3 has 13 amino acids. Trimming cost V 6 bases and J 0 bases, with 10 bases left between them. CDR1 is SGHDT, CDR2 YYEEEE, per germline. In DNA, the CDR3 is TGTGCCAGCAACCCGACTAGCTCCTACGAGCAGTACTTC. Translated: CASNPTSSYEQYF.

CDR3 coding DNA: TGTGCCAGCAGGACAGGGGAGTCGTCCGGTGAGCAGTTCTTC. This codes for CASRTGESSGEQFF. The gene calls are TRBV6-5 and TRBJ2-1; 8 bases map to TRBD1. The CDR3 runs to 14 residues. With 6 bases clipped from V and 9 bases from J, the junction kept 10 bases outside the gene matches. CDR1 and CDR2 (germline): MNHEY, SVGAGI.

The rearrangement uses TRBV14 and TRBJ2-4; 8 nucleotides line up with TRBD1. The V segment lost 0 bases and the J segment 0 bases; nucleotides outside the gene matches: 7. The CDR3 extends over 18 amino acids. CDR1 is SGHDN, CDR2 FVKESK, per germline. The CDR3: CASSQETGQALAKNIQYF. The CDR3 DNA is TGTGCCAGCAGCCAAGAAACGGGACAGGCGCTAGCCAAAAACATTCAGTACTTC. The full variable domain, in which reference TRBV14 and TRBJ2-4 provide the parts outside the CDR3, is EAGVTQFPSHSVIEKGQTVTLRCDPISGHDNLYWYRRVMGKEIKFLLHFVKESKQDESGMPNNRFLAERTGGTYSTLKVQPAELEDSGVYFCASSQETGQALAKNIQYFGAGTRLSVL.

The rearrangement joins TRBV7-6 to TRBJ1-2; 7 bases agree with TRBD1. The CDR3 totals 15 residues. Germline-derived CDR1 and CDR2 are SGHVS and FNYEAQ. Losses at the gene ends were 5 bases for V and 5 bases for J; bases not matched to a gene: 11. The CDR3 spells CASSLRQGPGYGYTF. The CDR3 DNA is TGTGCCAGCAGCCTCAGACAGGGCCCGGGGTATGGCTACACCTTC.

V and J are TRBV27 and TRBJ1-5, with a possible D match to TRBD1 (5 bases). The CDR3 spans 15 residues. Germline V CDR1 and CDR2: MNHEY, SMNVEV (reference sequence). V was shortened by 2 bases and J by 5 bases, with 13 bases between the two germline ends. This CDR3 reads CASSLLGERYQPQHF. The CDR3 coding sequence is TGTGCCAGCAGTTTACTGGGGGAAAGGTATCAGCCCCAGCATTTT.

This clone has only a few counts. The genes are TRBV5-4 and TRBJ1-6, with TRBD1 matching over 8 bases. CDR1 is SGHNT and CDR2 is YYREEE in the germline V gene (reference sequence). The V segment lost 5 bases and the J segment 8 bases; nucleotides outside the gene matches: 3. The CDR3 contains 13 residues. Written as DNA, the CDR3 is TGTGCCAGCAGTTCGACAGGGGATTCACCCCTCCACTTT. Protein product: CASSSTGDSPLHF.

This chain uses TRBV5-1 with TRBJ1-1; maybe TRBD1 (5 bases). The V and J ends lost 4 bases and 1 base respectively, with 14 bases between them. Germline V gene data show CDR1 as SGHRS and CDR2 as YFSETQ. The CDR3 extends over 15 amino acids. The CDR3 loop is CASSPAGRANTEAFF. The DNA for the CDR3 is TGCGCCAGCAGCCCCGCGGGACGGGCGAACACTGAAGCTTTCTTT.

The chain employs TRBV7-9 and TRBJ2-1; 8 bases line up with TRBD2. This CDR3 has 13 amino acids. V trimming: 7 bases; J trimming: 15 bases; junction bases outside the gene matches: 14. Germline V lookup: CDR1 SEHNR, CDR2 FQNEAQ (reference sequence). The DNA for the CDR3 is TGTGCCAGCAAAGGGACTAGGGAGGTTTGGGGGTTCTTC. Amino acid sequence: CASKGTREVWGFF.